One T cell receptor beta chain is described in this entry. Its specificity is unknown. The sample originates from a study of graft-versus-host responses after intestinal transplantation. Notes on the study in general: GvH clonotypes were identified within recipient marrow, with a subset emerging first in ileum or blood.

Tissue from the graft was processed to free its intraepithelial and lamina propria lymphocytes. Only in-frame clones appear in the TCRdb table, and some are missing; sequencing was by immunoSEQ multiplex PCR. The top ten clones hold about 4.5% of a sample with more than 9,500 clones, 70% to 85% of them seen once. The CDR3 loop spans 15 amino acids. The germline CDR1 and CDR2 sequences are SGHRS and YFSETQ. Trimming removed 0 bases from V and 7 bases from J; junction bases left unmatched: 9. V and J are TRBV5-1 and TRBJ1-2; 7 bases are shared with TRBD1. The clonotype originates from a human patient who received an intestinal transplant, so some T cells may come from the graft donor. The material sequenced was ileum tissue, taken more than 140 days after intestinal transplantation. CDR3 in amino acids: CASSLASTGASGYTF. In nucleotides, the CDR3 is TGCGCCAGCAGCTTGGCCTCAACAGGGGCTAGTGGCTACACCTTC.